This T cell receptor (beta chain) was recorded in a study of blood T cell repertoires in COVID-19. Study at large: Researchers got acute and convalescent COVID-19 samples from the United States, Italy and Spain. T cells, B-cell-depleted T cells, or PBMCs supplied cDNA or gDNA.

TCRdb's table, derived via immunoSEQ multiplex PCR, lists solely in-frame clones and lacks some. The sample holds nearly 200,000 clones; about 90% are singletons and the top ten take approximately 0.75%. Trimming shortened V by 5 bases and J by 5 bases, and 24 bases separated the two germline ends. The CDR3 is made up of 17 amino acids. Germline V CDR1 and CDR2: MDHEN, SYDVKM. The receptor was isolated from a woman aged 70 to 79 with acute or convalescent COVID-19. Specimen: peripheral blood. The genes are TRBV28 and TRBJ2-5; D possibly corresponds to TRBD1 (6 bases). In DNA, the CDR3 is TGTGCCAGCAGTACACCCCCTCTTGACAGGTCACGGGAGACCCAGTACTTC. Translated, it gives CASSTPPLDRSRETQYF.